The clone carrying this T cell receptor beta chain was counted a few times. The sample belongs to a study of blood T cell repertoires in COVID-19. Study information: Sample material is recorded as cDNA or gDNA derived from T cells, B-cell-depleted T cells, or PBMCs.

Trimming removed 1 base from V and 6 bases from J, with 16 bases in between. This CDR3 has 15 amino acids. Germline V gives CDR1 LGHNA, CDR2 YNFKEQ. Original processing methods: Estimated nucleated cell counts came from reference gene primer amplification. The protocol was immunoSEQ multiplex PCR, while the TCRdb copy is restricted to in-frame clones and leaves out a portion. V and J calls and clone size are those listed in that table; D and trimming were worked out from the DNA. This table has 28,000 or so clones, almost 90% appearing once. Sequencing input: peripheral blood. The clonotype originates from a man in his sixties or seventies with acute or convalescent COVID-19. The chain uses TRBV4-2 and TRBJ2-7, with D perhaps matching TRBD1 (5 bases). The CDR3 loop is CASSQAPRGMREQYF. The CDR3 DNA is TGTGCCAGCAGCCAAGCGCCTAGGGGAATGCGCGAGCAGTACTTC.